This TCR beta chain appears in the sequencing data of a study of blood T cell repertoires in COVID-19. Study at large: Collection of acute and convalescent COVID-19 samples took place in the United States, Italy and Spain. PBMCs, B-cell-depleted T cells, or T cells were the source of the cDNA or gDNA that made up the material.

The CDR3 contains 14 residues. V lost 6 bases and J 7 bases, leaving 13 bases between the germline ends. Germline values: CDR1 MDHEN, CDR2 SYDVKM. Authors' data handling: Nucleated cell counts were estimated from reference gene primer amplification. Libraries were prepared by immunoSEQ multiplex PCR; TCRdb keeps only in-frame clonotypes and omits some of them. V and J calls and clone size come straight from that table; D and trimming were deduced from the DNA. The sample has about 160,000 clones; 90% to 95% are singletons. This clone came up once. This chain connects TRBV28 to TRBJ1-6; no definite D call. Sequencing was done on a sample of peripheral blood. This clonotype was obtained from a woman aged 50 to 65 with acute or convalescent COVID-19. The CDR3 is CASRKNGGNSPLHF. CDR3 nucleotide sequence: TGTGCCAGCAGAAAGAACGGCGGCAATTCACCCCTCCACTTT.